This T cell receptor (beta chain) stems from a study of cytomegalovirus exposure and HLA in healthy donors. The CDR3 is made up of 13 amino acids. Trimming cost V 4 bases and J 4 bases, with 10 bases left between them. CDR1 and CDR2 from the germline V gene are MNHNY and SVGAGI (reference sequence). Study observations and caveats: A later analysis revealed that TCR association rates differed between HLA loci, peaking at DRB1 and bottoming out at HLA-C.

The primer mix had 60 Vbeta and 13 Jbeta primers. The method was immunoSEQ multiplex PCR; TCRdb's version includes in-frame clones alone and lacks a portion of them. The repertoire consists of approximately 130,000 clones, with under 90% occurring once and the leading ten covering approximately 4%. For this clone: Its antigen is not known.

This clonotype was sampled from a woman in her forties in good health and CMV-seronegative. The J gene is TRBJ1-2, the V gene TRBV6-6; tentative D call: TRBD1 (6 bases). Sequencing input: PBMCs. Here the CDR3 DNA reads TGTGCCAGCAGTTCCCTGACAGGCTATGGCTACACCTTC. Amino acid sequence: CASSSLTGYGYTF.